This is a list of T cell receptor beta chains from one sample in a study of T cell responses to AZD1222 COVID-19 vaccine. Libraries were prepared by immunoSEQ multiplex PCR; TCRdb keeps only in-frame clonotypes and omits some of them. The data contain 150,000 to 170,000 clones, about 92% of them singletons. The sample here was peripheral blood, taken on day 0 of AZD1222 vaccination. Source of these receptors: an adult in good health. The conserved cysteine and the conserved F or W are not part of the CDR3 here.

TRBJ2-7	TRBV14	ASSQTRVYEQY
TRBJ1-5	TRBV29-1	SVEDGGDQPQH
TRBJ1-4	TRBV29-1	SVGEGARGLF
TRBJ1-2	TRBV5-1	ASSLGDHLYGYT
TRBJ1-1	TRBV6-5	ASSYVQGFTEAF
TRBJ1-2	TRBV4-1	ASSQKGTAEYYGYT
TRBJ1-2	TRBV7-8	ASSLKPAGRYT
TRBJ2-3	TRBV5-1	ASSSNRGPDTQY
TRBJ1-2	TRBV4-1	ASSHGDNYGYT
TRBJ2-3	TRBV9	ASSVRSDGEYTQY
TRBJ1-1	TRBV12-3/TRBV12-4	ASSFQGGTEAF
TRBJ1-1	TRBV6-5	ASRGKRVVNTEAF
TRBJ1-2	TRBV2	ASIDRTGTNYGYT
TRBJ2-7	TRBV25-1	ATADRTVSSYEQY
TRBJ2-7	TRBV11-3	ASSQVGGSYEQY
TRBJ1-1	TRBV5-1	ASSLVRQGATEAF
TRBJ1-5	TRBV5-1	ALSRPRDRNQPQH
TRBJ1-4	TRBV2	ASRARGGEGEKLF
TRBJ1-2	TRBV9	ASSGSPPPS
TRBJ2-1	TRBV10-1	ASSESGSGRIEQF
TRBJ2-1	TRBV12-3/TRBV12-4	ASSSGLGGEQF
TRBJ2-1	TRBV10-1	ASSGLGRGEQF
TRBJ1-2	TRBV15	ATSNRDSAYGYT
TRBJ1-5	TRBV19	ASSFDRGSNQPQH
TRBJ1-4	TRBV27	ASSLKGSREKLF
TRBJ2-7	TRBV6-6	ASRGQGLSYEQY
TRBJ1-1	TRBV3-1/TRBV3-2	ASSQGLARNTEAF
TRBJ2-7	TRBV7-2	ASSLAARGATYEQY
TRBJ1-4	TRBV5-1	ASSLEGHGEKLF
TRBJ1-1	TRBV3-1/TRBV3-2	ASSHGTIYLEAF
TRBJ1-2	TRBV19	ASSIRTGPHNYGYT
TRBJ2-7	TRBV11-2	ASSPLALSSYEQY
TRBJ2-2	TRBV5-1	ASSLGAGELF
TRBJ1-5	TRBV30	AWSVQIGTLRQPQH
TRBJ1-5	TRBV19	ASTQSRPGPNQPQH
TRBJ1-1	TRBV5-1	ASEQGLRNTEAF
TRBJ1-1	TRBV9	ASSVGPRNTEAF
TRBJ2-5	TRBV19	ASSIEGSYQETQY
TRBJ1-2	TRBV24-1	ATSGQGQEGYT
TRBJ1-4	TRBV5-1	ASSLEAINEKLF
TRBJ2-7	TRBV6-6	ASSYSGGPDYEQY
TRBJ1-1	TRBV7-3	ASSLWGLNTEAF
TRBJ1-2	TRBV6-6	ASSYDRANYGYT
TRBJ1-1	TRBV6-5	ASSYDRTGIGAF